These 27 T cell receptor beta chains share one sample of origin, sequenced in a study of blood T cell repertoires in COVID-19. Profiled with immunoSEQ multiplex PCR; TCRdb holds only in-frame clones, not every one. This sample carries about 350,000 clones, about nine tenths of them seen once, and the ten largest clones take approximately 7.3%. Specimen: peripheral blood. The receptors were gathered from a woman aged 70-85 years with COVID-19, enrolled during active disease.

This chain uses TRBV27 with TRBJ1-2, with D uncertain. Trimming shortened V by 6 bases and J by 1 base, and 9 bases separated the two germline ends. Germline V gene sequence: CDR1 MNHEY, CDR2 SMNVEV (reference sequence). The CDR3 spans 13 residues. CDR3 sequence reads: CASSPYLNYGYTF. The CDR3 DNA reads TGTGCCAGCAGCCCCTATCTTAACTATGGCTACACCTTC.

The DNA of the CDR3 is TGCGCCAGCAGCCAAGAAGGGACTACCCTTTTTCATGAGCAGTTCTTC. This gives the protein CASSQEGTTLFHEQFF. The gene calls are TRBV4-1 and TRBJ2-1, with TRBD2 matching over 7 bases. The CDR3 runs 16 residues. Germline V lookup: CDR1 MGHRA, CDR2 YSYEKL. The trim removed 0 bases at V and 8 bases at J, leaving 10 bases unmatched.

This rearrangement joins TRBV19 to TRBJ2-1; D is unclear. Trimming took 4 bases from V and 3 from J, leaving 13 bases between them. The CDR3 length is 15 residues. CDR1 LNHDA and CDR2 SQIVND come from the germline V gene (reference sequence). As DNA, the CDR3 is TGTGCCAGTAGTACTGACATGGAACTCTACAATGAGCAGTTCTTC. This sequence encodes CASSTDMELYNEQFF.

The V gene is TRBV6-5, the J gene TRBJ1-2, with 7 bases matching TRBD1. The CDR3 is 13 residues long. Germline assignment: CDR1 MNHEY and CDR2 SVGAGI. V was clipped by 6 bases and J by 4 bases; unmatched bases: 5. The CDR3 sequence: CASRTDRIYGYTF. The CDR3 DNA is TGTGCCAGCAGAACGGACAGGATCTATGGCTACACCTTC.

The table lists this clone with a count of one. The chain links TRBV7-3 to TRBJ1-4; TRBD1 agrees at 10 bases. The junction had 4 bases not matched to a gene; V was cut back by 6 bases and J by 6 bases. Germline V gene sequence: CDR1 SGHTA, CDR2 FQGTGA. There are 14 residues in the CDR3. The DNA of the CDR3 is TGTGCCAGCAGTTTGACAGGGGGCGATGAAAAACTGTTTTTT. As protein: CASSLTGGDEKLFF. Drawing the rest from reference TRBV7-3 and TRBJ1-4, the complete variable domain is GAGVSQTPSNKVTEKGKYVELRCDPISGHTALYWYRQSLGQGPEFLIYFQGTGAADDSGLPNDRFFAVRPEGSVSTLKIQRTERGDSAVYLCASSLTGGDEKLFFGSGTQLSVL.

J is TRBJ2-1 and V is TRBV5-1, with 10 bases aligning to TRBD2. Germline V lookup: CDR1 SGHRS, CDR2 YFSETQ. This CDR3 has 14 amino acids. The V and J ends lost 0 bases and 7 bases, in that order; junction bases with no gene match: 1. The CDR3 nucleotides are TGCGCCAGCAGCTTGGCTAGCGGGGGTAATGAGCAGTTCTTC. It encodes CASSLASGGNEQFF.

The chain recombines TRBV6-1 with TRBJ1-2, with TRBD1 identical over 8 bases. Unmatched junction bases numbered 4, after V lost 2 bases and J lost 2 bases. Germline CDR1 and CDR2: MNHNS and SASEGT. This CDR3 comprises 15 residues. The CDR3 DNA reads TGTGCCAGCAGTGAATGGACAGGGACAAACTATGGCTACACCTTC. As protein: CASSEWTGTNYGYTF.

J is TRBJ2-1 and V is TRBV24-1, with 11 nucleotides matching TRBD2. This CDR3 is 16 amino acids long. With 5 bases clipped from V and 4 bases from J, the junction kept 6 bases outside the gene matches. Germline CDR1 and CDR2: KGHDR and SFDVKD. This CDR3 is CATSGLAGGPYNEQFF. The CDR3 DNA follows: TGTGCCACCAGTGGGCTAGCGGGGGGACCTTACAATGAGCAGTTCTTC.

This sequence joins TRBV6-1 and TRBJ1-2, with 7 bases that match TRBD1. Germline CDR1 is MNHNS and CDR2 is SASEGT. V was clipped by 1 base and J by 3 bases; unmatched bases: 14. The CDR3 is 18 residues long. CDR3 in DNA: TGTGCCAGCAGTGAAGACTACAGGGGACAGTTGTTGGACTATGGCTACACCTTC. As protein: CASSEDYRGQLLDYGYTF.

The chain employs TRBV7-9 and TRBJ1-2, with unresolved D. The V and J ends lost 6 bases and 2 bases respectively, with 13 bases between them. Germline assignment: CDR1 SEHNR and CDR2 FQNEAQ (reference sequence). This CDR3 contains 14 residues. DNA of the CDR3: TGTGCCAGCAGTATCGCGCGGGCCAACTATGGCTACACCTTC. Amino acid sequence: CASSIARANYGYTF.

CDR3 loop: CSGSGGNTNTGELFF. In DNA, the CDR3 is TGCAGCGGTAGCGGGGGGAATACGAACACCGGGGAGCTGTTTTTT. The chain has TRBV29-1 and TRBJ2-2; TRBD2 aligns across 10 bases. Germline CDR1 and CDR2: SQVTM and ANQGSEA. The CDR3 contains 15 residues. V trimming: 7 bases; J trimming: 0 bases; junction bases outside the gene matches: 5.

The rearrangement joins TRBV30 to TRBJ2-7; 13 bases fit TRBD2. The germline gives CDR1 GTSNPN, CDR2 SVGIG (reference sequence). The CDR3 runs 14 residues. With 2 bases clipped from V and 4 bases from J, the junction kept 2 bases outside the gene matches. The CDR3 sequence: CAWSKGLAGYEQYF. Written as DNA, the CDR3 is TGTGCCTGGAGTAAGGGACTAGCGGGGTACGAGCAGTACTTC.

The chain uses TRBV4-1 and TRBJ1-1; 8 bases are a match to TRBD1. The germline gives CDR1 MGHRA, CDR2 YSYEKL. The CDR3 covers 18 residues. With 1 base clipped from V and 5 bases from J, the junction kept 15 bases outside the gene matches. CDR3 sequence reads: CASSQVAGGARDLTEAFF. CDR3 DNA sequence: TGCGCCAGCAGCCAAGTAGCAGGGGGCGCGAGGGATTTGACTGAAGCTTTCTTT.

The CDR3 sequence is CASRDYTMRVSYYGYTF. The CDR3 bases are TGTGCCAGCAGAGATTATACAATGAGGGTATCCTACTATGGCTACACCTTC. This chain links TRBV9 with TRBJ1-2; D gene ambiguous. Germline V gives CDR1 SGDLS, CDR2 YYNGEE. The CDR3 length is 17 residues. Trimming left V 5 bases short and J 3 bases short, with 23 bases between.

This chain uses TRBV29-1 with TRBJ1-2; 7 nucleotides line up with TRBD1. The length of the CDR3 is 14 residues. Looked up from germline, CDR1 is SQVTM and CDR2 is ANQGSEA. J lost 2 bases, V lost 2 bases, and 5 bases had no gene match. The CDR3 DNA reads TGCAGCGTTGAATTCAGGGGGACCAACTATGGCTACACCTTC. Its protein is CSVEFRGTNYGYTF.

The chain combines TRBV5-4 with TRBJ1-1; D is unclear. CDR1 SGHNT and CDR2 YYREEE come from the germline V gene (reference sequence). The CDR3 length is 14 residues. Deletions cut 2 bases from V and 4 bases from J, with 12 bases between. CDR3 residues: CASSFGSSFTEAFF. The CDR3 nucleotides read TGTGCCAGCAGCTTTGGGAGTTCCTTCACTGAAGCTTTCTTT.

The rearrangement uses TRBV2 and TRBJ1-1, with a possible D match to TRBD1 (6 bases). The germline gives CDR1 SNHLY, CDR2 FYNNEI. The CDR3 sequence is 14 residues long. Trimming cost V 1 base and J 5 bases, with 11 bases left between them. The CDR3 coding sequence is TGTGCCAGCAGTGAAGGGGGGGGCTGGACTGAAGCTTTCTTT. This sequence encodes CASSEGGGWTEAFF.

The chain recombines TRBV20-1 with TRBJ1-2, with D tentatively TRBD1 (6 bases). Germline CDR1 and CDR2: DFQATT and SNEGSKA (reference sequence). The V end lost 3 bases, the J end lost 6 bases, and 17 bases lay between the germline ends. The CDR3 loop spans 14 amino acids. The CDR3: CSASSDRTLHGYTF. The CDR3 region has the DNA TGCAGTGCTAGTTCCGACAGGACTCTCCATGGCTACACCTTC.

V usage is TRBV27 and J usage is TRBJ2-1; 10 positions match TRBD2. The germline gives CDR1 MNHEY, CDR2 SMNVEV (reference sequence). V dropped 2 bases and J dropped 2; count of bases not matched to a gene: 6. CDR3 size: 17 residues. CDR3 in amino acids: CASSLEGLASPYNEQFF. The CDR3 DNA reads as TGTGCCAGCAGTTTAGAGGGACTAGCGTCGCCCTACAATGAGCAGTTCTTC.

This rearrangement joins TRBV11-3 to TRBJ2-1; 8 nucleotides line up with TRBD1. Germline lookup yields CDR1 SGHNT and CDR2 YENEEA. Trimming removed 5 bases from V and 2 bases from J; junction bases left unmatched: 8. The CDR3 covers 16 residues. As DNA, the CDR3 is TGTGCCAGCAGCAAAACCGGGACAGGCACCTACAATGAGCAGTTCTTC. Protein sequence: CASSKTGTGTYNEQFF.

The CDR3 reads CASSTSGTGGTEAFF. The CDR3, as DNA: TGTGCCAGCTCAACCTCCGGGACAGGGGGCACTGAAGCTTTCTTT. This chain joins TRBV18 and TRBJ1-1, with 11 nucleotides matching TRBD1. The germline V gene has CDR1 KGHSH and CDR2 LQKENI. Germline trimming cut 5 bases from V and 4 bases from J; bases unmatched to any gene: 6. The CDR3 is made up of 15 amino acids.

The V and J genes are TRBV19 and TRBJ2-3, with D maybe TRBD1 (5 bases). Germline CDR1 LNHDA, CDR2 SQIVND (reference sequence). This CDR3 contains 14 residues. Trimming shortened V by 3 bases and J by 5 bases, and 12 bases separated the two germline ends. The DNA for the CDR3 is TGTGCCAGTAGTATTGGGGCCCTGGGAGATACGCAGTATTTT. This gives the protein CASSIGALGDTQYF. The variable domain in full, completed from reference TRBV19 and TRBJ2-3, reads DGGITQSPKYLFRKEGQNVTLSCEQNLNHDAMYWYRQDPGQGLRLIYYSQIVNDFQKGDIAEGYSVSREKKESFPLTVTSAQKNPTAFYLCASSIGALGDTQYFGPGTRLTVL.

The rearrangement uses TRBV6-6 and TRBJ1-5, with D possibly matching TRBD1 (6 bases). The germline CDR1 and CDR2 sequences are MNHNY and SVGAGI (reference sequence). The V end lost 5 bases, the J end lost 4 bases, and 24 bases lay between the germline ends. CDR3 size: 18 residues. DNA of the CDR3: TGTGCCAGCAGTCAACTTACAGGGTCTACTCCCTTTAATCAGCCCCAGCATTTT. Protein product: CASSQLTGSTPFNQPQHF.

CDR3 sequence reads: CASSIRAGGTDTQYF. Written as DNA, the CDR3 is TGTGCCAGTAGTATTAGGGCAGGGGGGACAGATACGCAGTATTTT. V and J are TRBV19 and TRBJ2-3, with D tentatively TRBD1 (7 bases). Germline V lookup: CDR1 LNHDA, CDR2 SQIVND (reference sequence). V was cut by 3 bases and J by 3 bases, with 13 bases left in between. The CDR3 has 15 amino acids.

This sequence joins TRBV30 and TRBJ2-2, with D possibly matching TRBD1 (6 bases). This CDR3 region has 16 residues. Trimming left V 2 bases short and J 2 bases short, with 15 bases between. Germline values: CDR1 GTSNPN, CDR2 SVGIG (reference sequence). DNA of the CDR3: TGTGCCTGGAGTCCCCTGACAGGCGGAAACACCGGGGAGCTGTTTTTT. Translated, it gives CAWSPLTGGNTGELFF.

V gene TRBV27 combines with J gene TRBJ1-2, with TRBD1 as a possible D gene (6 bases). From germline, CDR1 is MNHEY and CDR2 SMNVEV (reference sequence). The CDR3 is 14 residues long. V dropped 2 bases and J dropped 8 bases, with 15 bases sitting between them. This CDR3 is CASSLTGPVGGYTF. The CDR3 DNA reads TGTGCCAGCAGTTTAACAGGGCCCGTAGGCGGCTACACCTTC.

The genes are TRBV10-1 and TRBJ1-1, with unresolved D. The CDR3 has 11 amino acids. Germline V gene sequence: CDR1 WNHNN, CDR2 SYGVQD (reference sequence). V lost 11 bases to trimming and J lost 1 base, with 8 bases between them. CDR3 protein: CARKPNTEAFF. The DNA for the CDR3 is TGCGCCCGTAAGCCGAACACTGAAGCTTTCTTT.